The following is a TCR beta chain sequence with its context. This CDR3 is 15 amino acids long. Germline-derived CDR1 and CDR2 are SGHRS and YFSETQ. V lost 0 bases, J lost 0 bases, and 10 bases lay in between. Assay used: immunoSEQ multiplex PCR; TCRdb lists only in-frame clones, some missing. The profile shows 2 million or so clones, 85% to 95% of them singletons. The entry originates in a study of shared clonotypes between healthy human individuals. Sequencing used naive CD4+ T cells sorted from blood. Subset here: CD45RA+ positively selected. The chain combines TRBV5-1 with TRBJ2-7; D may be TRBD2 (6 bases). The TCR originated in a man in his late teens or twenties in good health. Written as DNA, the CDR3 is TGCGCCAGCAGCTTGGACTTAGCGGCCTCCTACGAGCAGTACTTC. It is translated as CASSLDLAASYEQYF.